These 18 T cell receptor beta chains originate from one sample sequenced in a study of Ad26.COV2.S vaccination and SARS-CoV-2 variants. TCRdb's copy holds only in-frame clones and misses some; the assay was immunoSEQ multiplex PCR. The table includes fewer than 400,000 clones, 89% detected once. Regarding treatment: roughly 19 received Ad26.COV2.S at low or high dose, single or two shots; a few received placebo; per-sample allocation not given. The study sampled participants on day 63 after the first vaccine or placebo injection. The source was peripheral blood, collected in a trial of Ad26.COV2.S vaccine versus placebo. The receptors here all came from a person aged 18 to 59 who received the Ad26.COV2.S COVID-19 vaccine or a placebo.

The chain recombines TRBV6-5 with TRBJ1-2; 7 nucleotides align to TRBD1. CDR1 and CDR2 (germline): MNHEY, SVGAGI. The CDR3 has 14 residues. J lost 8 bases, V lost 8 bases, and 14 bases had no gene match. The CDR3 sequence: CASAYDRAAQGYTF. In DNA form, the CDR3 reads TGTGCCAGCGCTTATGACAGGGCGGCACAGGGCTACACCTTC.

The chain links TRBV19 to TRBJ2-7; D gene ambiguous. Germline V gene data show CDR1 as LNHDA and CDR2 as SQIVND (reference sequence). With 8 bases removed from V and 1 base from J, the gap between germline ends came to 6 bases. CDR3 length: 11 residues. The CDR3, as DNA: TGTGCCAGTGCCAATTCCTACGAGCAGTACTTC. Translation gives CASANSYEQYF. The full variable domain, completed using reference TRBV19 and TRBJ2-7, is DGGITQSPKYLFRKEGQNVTLSCEQNLNHDAMYWYRQDPGQGLRLIYYSQIVNDFQKGDIAEGYSVSREKKESFPLTVTSAQKNPTAFYLCASANSYEQYFGPGTRLTVT.

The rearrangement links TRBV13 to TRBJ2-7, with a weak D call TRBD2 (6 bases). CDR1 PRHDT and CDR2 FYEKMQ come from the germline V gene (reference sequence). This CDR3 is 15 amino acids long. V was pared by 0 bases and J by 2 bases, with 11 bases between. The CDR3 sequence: CASSLGRGRTYEQYF. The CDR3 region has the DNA TGTGCCAGCAGCTTAGGGCGGGGCCGCACCTACGAGCAGTACTTC.

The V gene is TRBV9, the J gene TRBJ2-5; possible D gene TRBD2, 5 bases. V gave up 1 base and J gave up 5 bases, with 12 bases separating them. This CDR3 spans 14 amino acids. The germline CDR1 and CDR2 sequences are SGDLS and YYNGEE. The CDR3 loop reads CASSVSGIGETQYF. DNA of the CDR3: TGTGCCAGCAGCGTATCGGGGATAGGGGAGACCCAGTACTTC.

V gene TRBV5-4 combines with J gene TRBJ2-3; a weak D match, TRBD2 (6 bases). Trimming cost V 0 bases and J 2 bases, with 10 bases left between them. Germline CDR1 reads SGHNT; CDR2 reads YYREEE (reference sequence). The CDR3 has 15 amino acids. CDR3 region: CASSLERVPTDTQYF. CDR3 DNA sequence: TGTGCCAGCAGCTTGGAGCGGGTTCCCACAGATACGCAGTATTTT.

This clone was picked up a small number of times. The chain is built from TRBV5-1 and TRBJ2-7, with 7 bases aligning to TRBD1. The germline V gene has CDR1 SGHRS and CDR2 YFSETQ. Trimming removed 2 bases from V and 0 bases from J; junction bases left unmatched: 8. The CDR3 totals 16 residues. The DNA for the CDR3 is TGCGCCAGCAGCTTCCCCAGGGACAGCTTCTCCTACGAGCAGTACTTC. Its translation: CASSFPRDSFSYEQYF.

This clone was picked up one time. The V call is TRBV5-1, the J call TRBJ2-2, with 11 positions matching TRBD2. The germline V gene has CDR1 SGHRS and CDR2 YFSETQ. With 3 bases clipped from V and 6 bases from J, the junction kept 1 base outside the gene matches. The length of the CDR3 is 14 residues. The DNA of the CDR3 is TGCGCCAGCAGCTCGGGACTAGCGGCCGGGGAGCTGTTTTTT. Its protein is CASSSGLAAGELFF.

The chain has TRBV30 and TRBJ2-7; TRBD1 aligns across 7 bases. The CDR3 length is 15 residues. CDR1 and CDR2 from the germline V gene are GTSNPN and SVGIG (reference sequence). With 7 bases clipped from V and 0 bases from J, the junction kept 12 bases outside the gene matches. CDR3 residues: CAYHIQGQISYEQYF. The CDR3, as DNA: TGTGCCTACCATATTCAGGGACAGATCTCCTACGAGCAGTACTTC.

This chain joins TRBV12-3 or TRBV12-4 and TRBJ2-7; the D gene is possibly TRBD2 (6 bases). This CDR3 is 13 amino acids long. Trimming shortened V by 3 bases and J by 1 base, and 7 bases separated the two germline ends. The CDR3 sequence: CASSFGTSYEQYF. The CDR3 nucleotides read TGTGCCAGCAGTTTCGGGACTTCCTACGAGCAGTACTTC.

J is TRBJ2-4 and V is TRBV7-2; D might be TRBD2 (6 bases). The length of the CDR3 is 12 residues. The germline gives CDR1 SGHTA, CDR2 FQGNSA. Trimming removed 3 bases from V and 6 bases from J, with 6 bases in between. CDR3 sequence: CASSLGGNIQYF. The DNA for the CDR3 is TGTGCCAGCAGCTTGGGAGGAAACATTCAGTACTTC.

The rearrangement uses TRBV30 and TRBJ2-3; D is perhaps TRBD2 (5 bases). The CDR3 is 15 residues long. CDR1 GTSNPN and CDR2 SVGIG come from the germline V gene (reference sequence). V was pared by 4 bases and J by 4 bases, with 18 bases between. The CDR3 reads CAWTLGVDLPDTQYF. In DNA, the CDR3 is TGTGCCTGGACCCTCGGGGTGGATTTGCCAGATACGCAGTATTTT.

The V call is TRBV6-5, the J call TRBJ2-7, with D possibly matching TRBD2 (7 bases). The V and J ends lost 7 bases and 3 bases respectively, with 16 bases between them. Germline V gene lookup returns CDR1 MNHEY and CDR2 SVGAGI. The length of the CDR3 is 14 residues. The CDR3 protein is CASMRGGGGYEQYF. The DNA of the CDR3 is TGTGCCAGCATGAGGGGAGGGGGAGGCTACGAGCAGTACTTC.

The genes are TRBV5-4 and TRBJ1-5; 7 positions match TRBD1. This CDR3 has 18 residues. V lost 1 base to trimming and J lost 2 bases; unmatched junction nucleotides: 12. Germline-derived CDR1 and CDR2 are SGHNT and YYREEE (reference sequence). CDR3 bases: TGTGCCAGCAGCTTGCACAGGGGAAGGTTTATACGCAATCAGCCCCAGCATTTT. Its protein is CASSLHRGRFIRNQPQHF.

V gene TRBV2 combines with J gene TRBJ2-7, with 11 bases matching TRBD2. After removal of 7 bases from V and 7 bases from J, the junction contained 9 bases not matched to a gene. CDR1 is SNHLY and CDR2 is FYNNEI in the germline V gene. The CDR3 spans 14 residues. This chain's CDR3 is CASTRLAGPVEQYF. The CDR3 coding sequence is TGTGCCAGCACCCGACTAGCGGGACCTGTGGAGCAGTACTTC.

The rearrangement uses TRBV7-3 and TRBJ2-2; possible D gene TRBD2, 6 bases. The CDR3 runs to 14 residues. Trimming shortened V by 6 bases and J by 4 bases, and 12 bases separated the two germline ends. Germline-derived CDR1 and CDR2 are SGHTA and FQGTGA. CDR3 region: CASREPGVTGELFF. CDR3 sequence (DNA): TGTGCCAGCAGAGAGCCGGGGGTCACCGGGGAGCTGTTTTTT.

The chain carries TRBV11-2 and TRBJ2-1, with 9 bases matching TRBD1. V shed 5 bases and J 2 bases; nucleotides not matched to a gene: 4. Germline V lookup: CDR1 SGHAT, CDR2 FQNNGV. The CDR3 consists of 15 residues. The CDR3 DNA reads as TGTGCCAGCAGCCTCCGGGACAGGGCCTACAATGAGCAGTTCTTC. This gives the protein CASSLRDRAYNEQFF.

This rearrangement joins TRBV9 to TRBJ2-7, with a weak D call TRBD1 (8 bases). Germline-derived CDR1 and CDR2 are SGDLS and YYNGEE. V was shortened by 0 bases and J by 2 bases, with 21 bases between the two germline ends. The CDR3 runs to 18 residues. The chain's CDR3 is CASSVGGQGGRIPYEQYF. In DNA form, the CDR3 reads TGTGCCAGCAGCGTAGGTGGACAGGGAGGGAGGATTCCCTACGAGCAGTACTTC.

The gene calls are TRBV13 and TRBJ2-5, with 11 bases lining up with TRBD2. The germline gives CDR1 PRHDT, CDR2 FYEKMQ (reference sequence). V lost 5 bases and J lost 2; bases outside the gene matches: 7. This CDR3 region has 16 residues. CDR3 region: CASSQLAGVFQETQYF. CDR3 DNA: TGTGCCAGCAGCCAACTAGCGGGAGTATTTCAAGAGACCCAGTACTTC.